A selection of T cell receptor beta chains follows, all from one sample in a study of cytomegalovirus exposure and HLA in healthy donors. Libraries were prepared by immunoSEQ multiplex PCR; TCRdb keeps only in-frame clonotypes and omits some of them. The data contain some 110,000 clones, around three quarters of them singletons. Sample: PBMCs. The source of these receptors is a young woman in good health and CMV-seropositive. The CDR3 runs from the conserved cysteine through the conserved F or W. A D gene is named only where the DNA matches it firmly. For some rows the clone size is stated as once, few or many, or as a class when expanded; others skip it.

clone size: .
D gene: .
CDR3 length: 14
V gene: TRBV5-1
J gene: TRBJ2-1
CDR3 protein: CASSSLPLGNEQFF
CDR3 DNA: TGCGCCAGCAGCTCCCTACCCCTAGGCAATGAGCAGTTCTTC

clone size: .
D gene: TRBD2
CDR3 length: 15
V gene: TRBV27
J gene: TRBJ2-2
CDR3 protein: CASRVAGSGTGELFF
CDR3 DNA: TGTGCCAGCAGGGTAGCGGGCTCGGGCACCGGGGAGCTGTTTTTT

clone size: .
D gene: .
CDR3 length: 12
V gene: TRBV11-2
J gene: TRBJ2-7
CDR3 protein: CASSFGQYEQYF
CDR3 DNA: TGTGCCAGCAGCTTCGGACAGTATGAGCAGTACTTC

clone size: once
D gene: .
CDR3 length: 13
V gene: TRBV5-4
J gene: TRBJ2-7
CDR3 protein: CASSPGGPYEQYF
CDR3 DNA: TGTGCCAGCAGCCCCGGAGGGCCTTACGAGCAGTACTTC

clone size: .
D gene: TRBD1
CDR3 length: 14
V gene: TRBV28
J gene: TRBJ2-5
CDR3 protein: CASSRTGGWETQYF
CDR3 DNA: TGTGCCAGCAGTCGGACAGGGGGGTGGGAGACCCAGTACTTC

clone size: .
D gene: .
CDR3 length: 13
V gene: TRBV6-5
J gene: TRBJ1-3
CDR3 protein: CASSTGSGNTIYF
CDR3 DNA: TGTGCCAGCAGTACAGGGTCTGGAAACACCATATATTTT

clone size: .
D gene: TRBD2
CDR3 length: 13
V gene: TRBV30
J gene: TRBJ2-3
CDR3 protein: CAWSLPGREPQYF
CDR3 DNA: TGTGCCTGGAGTTTACCGGGGCGGGAGCCGCAGTATTTT

clone size: .
D gene: TRBD2
CDR3 length: 13
V gene: TRBV14
J gene: TRBJ2-7
CDR3 protein: CASQFSGRGEQYF
CDR3 DNA: TGTGCCAGCCAATTTAGCGGGAGGGGAGAGCAGTACTTC

clone size: .
D gene: TRBD2
CDR3 length: 14
V gene: TRBV13
J gene: TRBJ2-1
CDR3 protein: CASSLLAGVNEQFF
CDR3 DNA: TGTGCCAGCAGCTTACTAGCGGGAGTAAATGAGCAGTTCTTC

clone size: .
D gene: TRBD1
CDR3 length: 14
V gene: TRBV6-5
J gene: TRBJ2-7
CDR3 protein: CASSETGGSYEQYF
CDR3 DNA: TGTGCCAGCAGTGAGACAGGGGGCAGCTACGAGCAGTACTTC

clone size: .
D gene: TRBD2
CDR3 length: 17
V gene: TRBV4-1
J gene: TRBJ2-1
CDR3 protein: CASSQPRTSGTSNEQFF
CDR3 DNA: TGCGCCAGCAGCCAGCCTCGGACTAGCGGGACTTCTAATGAGCAGTTCTTC

clone size: .
D gene: .
CDR3 length: 13
V gene: TRBV7-9
J gene: TRBJ2-7
CDR3 protein: CASSFREHYEQYF
CDR3 DNA: TGTGCCAGCAGCTTTCGGGAGCACTACGAGCAGTACTTC

clone size: few
D gene: TRBD1
CDR3 length: 16
V gene: TRBV29-1
J gene: TRBJ2-5
CDR3 protein: CSATLFRDRALETQYF
CDR3 DNA: TGCAGCGCGACACTATTCCGGGACAGGGCCCTAGAGACCCAGTACTTC

clone size: .
D gene: .
CDR3 length: 16
V gene: TRBV18
J gene: TRBJ1-3
CDR3 protein: CASSLDTTRFGNTIYF
CDR3 DNA: TGTGCCAGCTCACTGGACACCACGCGATTTGGAAACACCATATATTTT

clone size: few
D gene: .
CDR3 length: 16
V gene: TRBV4-1
J gene: TRBJ1-2
CDR3 protein: CASSQDDYRANYGYTF
CDR3 DNA: TGCGCCAGCAGCCAAGATGATTACAGAGCTAACTATGGCTACACCTTC

clone size: once
D gene: TRBD1
CDR3 length: 16
V gene: TRBV5-1
J gene: TRBJ1-1
CDR3 protein: CASSTNRGIGNTEAFF
CDR3 DNA: TGCGCCAGCAGCACAAACAGGGGGATAGGGAACACTGAAGCTTTCTTT

clone size: once
D gene: TRBD2
CDR3 length: 14
V gene: TRBV7-3
J gene: TRBJ2-1
CDR3 protein: CASSSGTSGLEQFF
CDR3 DNA: TGTGCCAGCAGCTCCGGGACTAGCGGACTAGAGCAGTTCTTC

clone size: .
D gene: TRBD2
CDR3 length: 16
V gene: TRBV6-5
J gene: TRBJ2-7
CDR3 protein: CASSYSILAGDYEQYF
CDR3 DNA: TGTGCCAGCAGTTACTCGATACTAGCGGGAGACTACGAGCAGTACTTC

clone size: .
D gene: .
CDR3 length: 14
V gene: TRBV6-1
J gene: TRBJ2-6
CDR3 protein: CASSEAMGANVLTF
CDR3 DNA: TGTGCCAGCAGTGAAGCTATGGGGGCCAACGTCCTGACTTTC

clone size: .
D gene: TRBD1
CDR3 length: 15
V gene: TRBV5-1
J gene: TRBJ2-5
CDR3 protein: CASSLAGQGLETQYF
CDR3 DNA: TGTGCCAGCAGCTTGGCGGGACAGGGCCTAGAGACCCAGTACTTC

clone size: .
D gene: .
CDR3 length: 13
V gene: TRBV30
J gene: TRBJ2-3
CDR3 protein: CAWSGEWADTQYF
CDR3 DNA: TGTGCCTGGAGTGGGGAGTGGGCAGATACGCAGTATTTT

clone size: .
D gene: .
CDR3 length: 13
V gene: TRBV27
J gene: TRBJ2-2
CDR3 protein: CASSHPRSGELFF
CDR3 DNA: TGTGCCAGCAGCCACCCGAGGAGCGGGGAGCTGTTTTTT